These 6 T cell receptor beta chains originate from one sample sequenced in a study of blood T cell repertoires in COVID-19. Here immunoSEQ multiplex PCR was the method, and the copy in TCRdb shows in-frame clones only, minus some. This sample has a few hundred thousand clones, with approximately 86% found just once. The specimen sequenced was peripheral blood. These receptors came from a woman aged 70-85 years with active or convalescent COVID-19.

The rearrangement uses TRBV7-8 and TRBJ2-3, with D perhaps TRBD2 (5 bases). The length of the CDR3 is 14 residues. The germline V gene has CDR1 SGHVS and CDR2 FQNEAQ. Deletions cut 8 bases from V and 2 bases from J, with 14 bases between. DNA for the CDR3: TGTGCCAGCTCCTGGAGGAGTGTCACAGATACGCAGTATTTT. Translation gives CASSWRSVTDTQYF.

The table lists this clone with a count of one. The V and J genes are TRBV2 and TRBJ1-2, with 7 bases aligning to TRBD1. The germline CDR1 and CDR2 sequences are SNHLY and FYNNEI. This CDR3 is 13 amino acids long. The junction had 3 bases not matched to a gene; V was cut back by 5 bases and J by 3 bases. In nucleotides, the CDR3 is TGTGCCAGCAGTATCGGGACAGACTATGGCTACACCTTC. Amino acid sequence: CASSIGTDYGYTF. The full variable domain, rest sourced from reference TRBV2 and TRBJ1-2, is EPEVTQTPSHQVTQMGQEVILRCVPISNHLYFYWYRQILGQKVEFLVSFYNNEISEKSEIFDDQFSVERPDGSNFTLKIRSTKLEDSAMYFCASSIGTDYGYTFGSGTRLTVV.

This clone has a handful of counts. The genes are TRBV19 and TRBJ1-3; D might be TRBD1 (6 bases). V shed 6 bases and J shed 0 bases, with 12 bases lying between them. Germline-derived CDR1 and CDR2 are LNHDA and SQIVND (reference sequence). The CDR3 is 15 amino acids. The CDR3 DNA reads TGTGCCAGTAGCGCTACAGGGCTCTCTGGAAACACCATATATTTT. Its protein is CASSATGLSGNTIYF.

This sequence joins TRBV27 and TRBJ2-1; the match to TRBD2 covers 10 bases. The CDR3 is made up of 14 amino acids. Germline V gene sequence: CDR1 MNHEY, CDR2 SMNVEV (reference sequence). V dropped 3 bases and J dropped 4; count of bases not matched to a gene: 0. The CDR3 sequence: CASSFSGGYNEQFF. The CDR3 coding sequence is TGTGCCAGCAGTTTTAGCGGGGGGTACAATGAGCAGTTCTTC.

The J gene is TRBJ1-1, the V gene TRBV19; maybe TRBD1 (5 bases). Germline CDR1 and CDR2: LNHDA and SQIVND (reference sequence). V was cut by 3 bases and J by 0 bases, with 11 bases left in between. This CDR3 comprises 15 residues. Here the CDR3 DNA reads TGTGCCAGTAGTATGCAGGGAGGCATGAACACTGAAGCTTTCTTT. Its translation: CASSMQGGMNTEAFF.

The rearrangement links TRBV5-1 to TRBJ2-2; 7 bases match TRBD1. Germline-derived CDR1 and CDR2 are SGHRS and YFSETQ. The CDR3 covers 18 residues. Germline trimming cut 5 bases from V and 5 bases from J; bases unmatched to any gene: 18. The CDR3 DNA is TGCGCCAGCAGTTTCAGATCGACAGGGATAATTATGACCGGGGAGCTGTTTTTT. Translating it yields CASSFRSTGIIMTGELFF.